These T cell receptor beta chains were read from a single sample in a study of cytomegalovirus exposure and HLA in healthy donors. Method: immunoSEQ multiplex PCR; TCRdb's copy keeps in-frame clones and lacks some. Among some 160,000 clones listed, approximately 84% were seen once. Sequenced input: PBMCs. Source of these receptors: a male donor in good health and CMV-seropositive. The CDR3 runs from the conserved cysteine through the conserved F or W. Fields, in order: J gene, D gene, clone size, V gene, CDR3 protein, CDR3 DNA. D genes are given only for firm matches. Clone size is shown for a subset of rows, as once, few, many or a class of expanded clone.

TRBJ1-1	TRBD1	-	TRBV7-8	CASSSTTGGAFTEAFF	TGTGCCAGCAGCTCCACTACAGGGGGCGCCTTCACTGAAGCTTTCTTT
TRBJ2-1	TRBD2	-	TRBV7-9	CSSSLAGGPSYNEQFF	TGTTCCAGCAGCTTAGCGGGAGGGCCTTCCTACAATGAGCAGTTCTTC
TRBJ2-7	TRBD2	-	TRBV10-3	CAIGTGGASYEQYF	TGTGCCATCGGGACGGGGGGGGCTTCCTACGAGCAGTACTTC
TRBJ2-7	TRBD1	-	TRBV30	CAWKGAITYEQYF	TGTGCCTGGAAGGGGGCTATTACCTACGAGCAGTACTTC
TRBJ1-2	-	-	TRBV18	CASSPLGPPPGYGYTF	TGTGCCAGCTCACCTTTGGGGCCCCCGCCGGGCTATGGCTACACCTTC
TRBJ2-7	TRBD2	-	TRBV6-5	CASSYTGTSYEQYF	TGTGCCAGCAGTTACACCGGGACTAGCTACGAGCAGTACTTC
TRBJ2-1	TRBD2	-	TRBV6-5	CASSGLAGGNEQFF	TGTGCCAGCTCGGGACTAGCGGGGGGCAATGAGCAGTTCTTC
TRBJ1-3	-	-	TRBV28	CASSFGGLGNTIYF	TGTGCCAGCAGTTTCGGGGGACTGGGAAACACCATATATTTT
TRBJ1-1	-	-	TRBV6-1	CASSGYRVNTEAFF	TGTGCCAGCAGTGGGTACAGGGTTAACACTGAAGCTTTCTTT
TRBJ2-5	TRBD1	once	TRBV5-1	CASSFRQGVGGETQYF	TGCGCCAGCAGCTTTCGACAGGGAGTAGGGGGAGAGACCCAGTACTTC
TRBJ2-7	TRBD1	-	TRBV19	CASRGTGSYEQYF	TGTGCCAGTAGAGGGACAGGGTCCTACGAGCAGTACTTC
TRBJ2-7	TRBD2	-	TRBV7-6	CASSSSGTGYEQYF	TGTGCCAGCAGCTCCAGCGGGACGGGGTACGAGCAGTACTTC
TRBJ2-2	-	-	TRBV7-6	CASTPPGGNTGELFF	TGTGCCAGCACCCCCCCCGGAGGGAACACCGGGGAGCTGTTTTTT
TRBJ1-3	-	once	TRBV9	CASSSLQGTGNTIYF	TGTGCCAGCAGCTCGCTACAGGGTACTGGAAACACCATATATTTT
TRBJ1-3	-	few	TRBV7-9	CSSSPDGNTIYF	TGTTCCAGCAGCCCAGATGGAAACACCATATATTTT
TRBJ1-1	-	-	TRBV9	CASSVSLQGRNTEAFF	TGTGCCAGCAGCGTTAGCCTACAGGGCCGCAACACTGAAGCTTTCTTT
TRBJ1-5	TRBD1	-	TRBV19	CASSDPKRQGIMTQHF	TGTGCCAGTAGCGATCCCAAACGACAGGGTATAATGACCCAGCATTTT
TRBJ2-4	-	-	TRBV5-1	CASSSGGSGNIQYF	TGCGCCAGCAGCTCTGGAGGGAGTGGGAACATTCAGTACTTC
TRBJ1-5	-	-	TRBV27	CASSLMVRQPQHF	TGTGCCAGCAGTTTAATGGTGAGACAGCCCCAGCATTTT
TRBJ2-7	TRBD2	-	TRBV11-1	CASSTRVRAGASEQYF	TGTGCCAGCAGCACCCGGGTCCGGGCGGGAGCGAGTGAGCAGTACTTC
TRBJ2-7	TRBD1	-	TRBV27	CASSATGTAYEQYF	TGTGCCAGCAGCGCGACCGGGACAGCCTACGAGCAGTACTTC
TRBJ2-5	TRBD2	-	TRBV7-9	CASSLFASGYLETQYF	TGTGCCAGCAGCTTATTTGCTAGCGGGTACTTAGAGACCCAGTACTTC
TRBJ2-6	-	-	TRBV6-1	CASSEKSSGANVLTF	TGTGCCAGCAGTGAAAAAAGCTCCGGGGCCAACGTCCTGACTTTC
TRBJ2-5	TRBD2	-	TRBV11-3	CASSPLGLAGGRDLETQYF	TGTGCCAGCAGCCCTCTGGGACTAGCGGGAGGAAGGGACTTAGAGACCCAGTACTTC
TRBJ2-5	TRBD1	-	TRBV28	CASSAPGTEEKETQYF	TGTGCCAGCAGCGCCCCCGGGACAGAAGAAAAAGAGACCCAGTACTTC
TRBJ2-1	-	-	TRBV6-5	CASSLGSSYNEQFF	TGTGCCAGCAGTTTAGGGAGCTCCTACAATGAGCAGTTCTTC
TRBJ1-2	TRBD1	once	TRBV27	CASSLGPQGAGGYTF	TGTGCCAGCAGTTTAGGTCCCCAGGGGGCGGGCGGCTACACCTTC
TRBJ2-7	TRBD2	-	TRBV4-3	CASSQDPSGSSYEQYF	TGCGCCAGCAGCCAAGATCCTAGCGGAAGCTCCTACGAGCAGTACTTC
TRBJ1-1	TRBD1	-	TRBV30	CAWSAGTVNTEAFF	TGTGCCTGGAGTGCCGGGACAGTGAACACTGAAGCTTTCTTT
TRBJ2-4	TRBD2	once	TRBV18	CASFPDLAGVNIQYF	TGTGCCAGCTTCCCCGACCTAGCGGGGGTAAACATTCAGTACTTC
TRBJ2-7	-	-	TRBV28	CASTTPREQYF	TGTGCCAGCACCACTCCGCGAGAGCAGTACTTC
TRBJ2-3	-	few	TRBV14	CASSQEVFGVTSTDTQYF	TGTGCCAGCAGCCAAGAGGTCTTCGGGGTCACTAGCACAGATACGCAGTATTTT
TRBJ1-2	-	-	TRBV6-5	CASSYSSSGGYTF	TGTGCCAGCAGTTACTCGAGTTCAGGAGGCTACACCTTC
TRBJ1-1	-	few	TRBV11-3	CASSLQMDRDTEAFF	TGTGCCAGCAGCCTCCAGATGGACAGAGACACTGAAGCTTTCTTT
TRBJ1-5	-	-	TRBV6-1	CASSEARRYSNQPQHF	TGTGCCAGCAGTGAAGCGCGGCGGTATAGCAATCAGCCCCAGCATTTT
TRBJ1-2	TRBD1	-	TRBV29-1	CSVETGYGYTF	TGCAGCGTAGAGACAGGGTATGGCTACACCTTC
TRBJ2-2	TRBD1	-	TRBV7-9	CSSSPQPGQNNTGELFF	TGTTCCAGCAGCCCCCAGCCGGGACAGAATAACACCGGGGAGCTGTTTTTT
TRBJ2-1	-	-	TRBV27	CASSDRRSSYNEQFF	TGTGCCAGCAGCGACCGGCGGAGCTCCTACAATGAGCAGTTCTTC
TRBJ2-2	-	-	TRBV7-9	CASSTLGGPTGELFF	TGTGCCAGCAGCACCCTCGGGGGACCCACCGGGGAGCTGTTTTTT
TRBJ2-5	TRBD2	once	TRBV11-3	CASGTSGREETQYF	TGTGCCAGCGGGACTAGCGGGAGGGAGGAGACCCAGTACTTC
TRBJ2-2	TRBD2	-	TRBV5-4	CASSRGEITGELFF	TGTGCCAGCAGCCGGGGGGAAATCACCGGGGAGCTGTTTTTT
TRBJ1-2	-	-	TRBV20-1	CNASPRDGYTF	TGCAATGCGAGCCCCAGGGATGGCTACACCTTC
TRBJ1-1	-	-	TRBV18	CASSPGGRGMNTEAFF	TGTGCCAGCTCACCGGGGGGAAGGGGTATGAACACTGAAGCTTTCTTT
TRBJ2-3	-	-	TRBV29-1	CSVALGGPTDTQYF	TGCAGCGTTGCTCTAGGGGGACCCACAGATACGCAGTATTTT
TRBJ1-1	-	-	TRBV19	CASSRTDPTEAFF	TGTGCCAGTTCGCGGACAGACCCAACTGAAGCTTTCTTT
TRBJ2-7	TRBD2	-	TRBV12-5	CASGLTSGSGHILGEQYF	TGTGCTAGTGGTTTGACTAGCGGGAGTGGCCACATTTTGGGGGAGCAGTACTTC
TRBJ2-2	TRBD2	once	TRBV11-3	CASSLTPPGGSTGELFF	TGTGCCAGCAGCTTAACCCCCCCGGGAGGGAGCACCGGGGAGCTGTTTTTT
TRBJ2-1	-	-	TRBV5-1	CASSGTYNEQFF	TGCGCCAGCAGCGGGACTTACAATGAGCAGTTCTTC
TRBJ1-6	-	-	TRBV28	CASSFRQARNSPLHF	TGTGCCAGCAGTTTCAGACAGGCGCGTAATTCACCCCTCCACTTT
TRBJ2-1	TRBD2	-	TRBV7-9	CASSGGRADYNEQFF	TGTGCCAGCAGTGGCGGGAGGGCTGACTACAATGAGCAGTTCTTC
TRBJ2-7	-	-	TRBV5-1	CASSFIAASSYEQYF	TGCGCCAGCAGCTTTATAGCGGCTAGCTCCTACGAGCAGTACTTC
TRBJ2-5	-	-	TRBV28	CASSLEAEQETQYF	TGTGCCAGCAGTTTAGAGGCAGAACAAGAGACCCAGTACTTC
TRBJ1-1	-	-	TRBV6-1	CASSEGAEAFF	TGTGCCAGCAGTGAAGGCGCTGAAGCTTTCTTT
TRBJ1-1	TRBD1	-	TRBV11-3	CASSGRQGNTEAFF	TGTGCCAGCAGCGGACGACAGGGGAACACTGAAGCTTTCTTT
TRBJ1-2	-	-	TRBV21-1	CASSKARGSGYTF	TGTGCCAGCAGCAAAGCACGAGGGTCAGGCTACACCTTC
TRBJ2-5	TRBD1	once	TRBV30	CAWSFSGQNFQETQYF	TGTGCCTGGAGTTTTTCGGGACAGAACTTTCAAGAGACCCAGTACTTC
TRBJ2-2	TRBD1	-	TRBV19	CASSMGQYTGELFF	TGTGCCAGTAGTATGGGACAGTACACCGGGGAGCTGTTTTTT
TRBJ1-1	TRBD1	-	TRBV13	CASSLRDRGPGTEAFF	TGTGCCAGCAGCCTAAGGGACAGGGGTCCCGGTACTGAAGCTTTCTTT
TRBJ2-5	TRBD1	-	TRBV5-4	CASSWDRYQETQYF	TGTGCCAGCAGCTGGGACAGGTACCAAGAGACCCAGTACTTC